A selection of T cell receptor beta chains follows, all from one sample in a study of blood T cell repertoires in COVID-19. Sequencing was performed with immunoSEQ multiplex PCR; in TCRdb, only in-frame clones are kept and a portion is missing. The table includes some 120,000 clones, around 88% detected once. Sample: peripheral blood. Receptors originate from a human donor in a cohort sampled during active COVID-19. CDR3s include the opening cysteine and the closing phenylalanine or tryptophan. The D gene is left open where the match is weak. Expanded clones are given a class, and other clones once, few, many or no size at all.

j_call: TRBJ2-3; d_call: NA; clone_size: few; v_call: TRBV19; cdr3_length: 15; cdr3_aa: CASSIDRVSTDTQYF; cdr3_nt: TGTGCCAGTAGTATAGATCGCGTAAGCACAGATACGCAGTATTTT
j_call: TRBJ2-1; d_call: TRBD2; clone_size: NA; v_call: TRBV7-2; cdr3_length: 16; cdr3_aa: CASSSPLAGVYNEQFF; cdr3_nt: TGTGCCAGCAGCTCCCCGCTAGCGGGAGTTTACAATGAGCAGTTCTTC
j_call: TRBJ2-5; d_call: NA; clone_size: once; v_call: TRBV20-1; cdr3_length: 11; cdr3_aa: CSARVSETQYF; cdr3_nt: TGCAGTGCTAGAGTCAGTGAGACCCAGTACTTC
j_call: TRBJ2-3; d_call: TRBD1; clone_size: NA; v_call: TRBV19; cdr3_length: 15; cdr3_aa: CASSIGDREADTQYF; cdr3_nt: TGTGCCAGTAGTATAGGGGACAGGGAGGCAGATACGCAGTATTTT
j_call: TRBJ1-6; d_call: NA; clone_size: NA; v_call: TRBV4-1; cdr3_length: 18; cdr3_aa: CASSQTWEPREWSSPLHF; cdr3_nt: TGCGCCAGCAGCCAAACCTGGGAGCCAAGAGAATGGAGTTCACCCCTCCACTTT
j_call: TRBJ1-1; d_call: NA; clone_size: NA; v_call: TRBV6-5; cdr3_length: 15; cdr3_aa: CASSRREGGNTEAFF; cdr3_nt: TGTGCCAGCAGCCGAAGGGAGGGGGGAAACACTGAAGCTTTCTTT
j_call: TRBJ2-7; d_call: NA; clone_size: NA; v_call: TRBV7-2; cdr3_length: 14; cdr3_aa: CASSLVVPAYEQYF; cdr3_nt: TGTGCCAGCAGCTTAGTGGTCCCAGCCTACGAGCAGTACTTC
j_call: TRBJ2-2; d_call: TRBD2; clone_size: NA; v_call: TRBV18; cdr3_length: 17; cdr3_aa: CASSPRRLADFTGELFF; cdr3_nt: TGTGCCAGCTCACCGAGGAGGCTAGCGGATTTCACCGGGGAGCTGTTTTTT
j_call: TRBJ2-7; d_call: NA; clone_size: NA; v_call: TRBV27; cdr3_length: 13; cdr3_aa: CASSLPGAYEQYF; cdr3_nt: TGTGCCAGCAGTTTACCGGGGGCCTACGAGCAGTACTTC
j_call: TRBJ2-3; d_call: TRBD2; clone_size: NA; v_call: TRBV7-6; cdr3_length: 19; cdr3_aa: CASSLGGLAGGPRTDTQYF; cdr3_nt: TGTGCCAGCAGCTTAGGGGGACTAGCGGGAGGGCCGCGCACAGATACGCAGTATTTT
j_call: TRBJ2-3; d_call: NA; clone_size: NA; v_call: TRBV10-1; cdr3_length: 15; cdr3_aa: CASSESGQNTDTQYF; cdr3_nt: TGCGCCAGCAGTGAGTCCGGACAGAACACAGATACGCAGTATTTT
j_call: TRBJ2-1; d_call: NA; clone_size: NA; v_call: TRBV4-1; cdr3_length: 16; cdr3_aa: CASSQAAASSYNEQFF; cdr3_nt: TGCGCCAGCAGCCAAGCCGCCGCCAGCTCCTACAATGAGCAGTTCTTC
j_call: TRBJ1-4; d_call: NA; clone_size: NA; v_call: TRBV7-9; cdr3_length: 15; cdr3_aa: CASSPRELGNEKLFF; cdr3_nt: TGTGCCAGCAGCCCTAGGGAGTTGGGAAATGAAAAACTGTTTTTT
j_call: TRBJ2-7; d_call: NA; clone_size: NA; v_call: TRBV11-2; cdr3_length: 15; cdr3_aa: CASSQPGTKAYEQYF; cdr3_nt: TGTGCCAGCAGCCAACCCGGGACAAAAGCCTACGAGCAGTACTTC
j_call: TRBJ2-2; d_call: NA; clone_size: once; v_call: TRBV7-7; cdr3_length: 16; cdr3_aa: CASSLSPAGNTGELFF; cdr3_nt: TGTGCTAGCAGCTTATCGCCCGCAGGGAACACCGGGGAGCTGTTTTTT
j_call: TRBJ1-2; d_call: NA; clone_size: few; v_call: TRBV9; cdr3_length: 14; cdr3_aa: CASSVVNRLYGYTF; cdr3_nt: TGTGCCAGCAGCGTAGTTAACAGGCTGTATGGCTACACCTTC
j_call: TRBJ1-5; d_call: NA; clone_size: NA; v_call: TRBV4-1; cdr3_length: 14; cdr3_aa: CASSPQGLNQPQHF; cdr3_nt: TGCGCCAGCTCCCCCCAGGGGCTGAATCAGCCCCAGCATTTT
j_call: TRBJ2-3; d_call: TRBD2; clone_size: NA; v_call: TRBV18; cdr3_length: 16; cdr3_aa: CASSPATSGSRDTQYF; cdr3_nt: TGTGCCAGCTCACCCGCGACTAGCGGGAGTCGGGATACGCAGTATTTT
j_call: TRBJ2-7; d_call: TRBD2; clone_size: NA; v_call: TRBV28; cdr3_length: 15; cdr3_aa: CASSSETGRLYEQYF; cdr3_nt: TGTGCCAGCAGTTCCGAGACCGGGAGGCTCTACGAGCAGTACTTC
j_call: TRBJ1-1; d_call: TRBD1; clone_size: few; v_call: TRBV4-2; cdr3_length: 14; cdr3_aa: CASSQDRETSEAFF; cdr3_nt: TGTGCCAGCAGCCAGGACAGGGAGACTTCTGAAGCTTTCTTT
j_call: TRBJ1-1; d_call: NA; clone_size: NA; v_call: TRBV7-6; cdr3_length: 12; cdr3_aa: CASSPAVTEAFF; cdr3_nt: TGTGCCAGCAGCCCCGCGGTGACTGAAGCTTTCTTT
j_call: TRBJ1-5; d_call: NA; clone_size: NA; v_call: TRBV24-1; cdr3_length: 14; cdr3_aa: CATSDVGGNQPQHF; cdr3_nt: TGTGCCACCAGTGATGTCGGGGGCAATCAGCCCCAGCATTTT